This T cell receptor (beta chain) stems from a study of T cells after posttransplantation cyclophosphamide. A marrow graft followed busulfan-fludarabine conditioning, with cyclophosphamide on days +3 and +4. This CDR3 has 15 amino acids. In germline, CDR1 is LNHDA, CDR2 SQIVND (reference sequence). The trim removed 8 bases at V and 7 bases at J, leaving 9 bases unmatched. Clones were sequenced by immunoSEQ multiplex PCR, and TCRdb holds only the in-frame ones, with some missing. Altogether approximately 19,000 clones are present, roughly nine tenths being singletons, with the ten largest covering 7.3%. This clone was recorded a few times.

This chain uses TRBV19 with TRBJ1-4; 11 positions match TRBD1. Sample: PBMCs, taken after allogeneic stem cell transplant with posttransplant cyclophosphamide. The source is a female patient between 40 and 50 years old who received an allogeneic stem cell transplant from a related donor, was CMV-positive, and had no GVHD. Some T cells here may be from the graft donor. Here the CDR3 DNA reads TGTGCCAGTTCGGACAGGGGGCTCGTCGGTGAAAAACTGTTTTTT. Its translation is CASSDRGLVGEKLFF.